The following is a TCR beta chain sequence with its context. Many counts were recorded for this clonotype. Its binding antigen is unknown. No base quality values were provided; no much bigger clone lies one nucleotide off. TCRdb lists the instrument as Illumina HiSeq 1500. TCRdb reworked the public reads: Q25 trimming with fastp, MiXCR clone assembly, productive beta chains retained. One record per CDR3 amino acid sequence lists the most common genes and DNA. In all, the sample holds under 300,000 distinct CDR3 sequences, and over 15% of those were seen once. About 45% of the sample comes from the top ten. This sample is drawn from a study of T cell repertoires in cytomegalovirus infection (dated by TCRdb to 2018 to 2020). Background on the whole study: Donor HLA type was relevant to the analysis, as public TCR beta signatures indicated carriage of CMV infection together with the matching HLA type. Findings and caveats that apply to the study as a whole: Cumulative frequency of public TCR beta family members discriminated carriers of CMV infection plus the relevant HLA type in this cohort and an independent approximately 400-donor cohort. The ex vivo response was dominated by HLA-C-restricted CMV-specific TCR beta clonotypes, which also provided the single most frequent clonotype in two of eight donors.

The CDR3 starts with the cysteine, ends with the phenylalanine, and has 15 residues. The retained sequence is limited to the CDR3, 45 bases, with the frame set at the first base. CDR1 and CDR2, looked up from the germline V gene, are SGHRS and YFSETQ. V loses 1 base at its end and J loses 2 bases; junction bases beyond the gene matches: 2. What was sequenced was CD8+ T cells from PBMCs. The rearranged chain carries TRBV5-1 and TRBJ2-7; 11 bases in the junction line up with TRBD1. This receptor was identified in a human donor in good health (CMV status not recorded). Some clones in this sample may be carry-over from other donors' samples. The sequence in DNA is TGCGCCAGCAGCTTGTCGGGACAGGGGGCCTACGAGCAGTACTTC. Translated, this gives CASSLSGQGAYEQYF.